This record concerns one TCR beta chain sequence. No cognate antigen has been identified for it. No base quality information exists; no much larger clone differs at one position. The germline V gene gives CDR1 as ENHRY and CDR2 as SYGVKD. The CDR3 holds 14 amino acids from the cysteine to the phenylalanine. The entry retains the CDR3 DNA only, 42 bases that are in frame from base 1. Germline trimming amounts to 7 bases on V and 1 base on J, with 6 as the count of junction bases outside the gene matches. The sample belongs to a study of T cell changes during pregnancy in multiple sclerosis (dated by TCRdb to about 2019). Regarding the study in general: The study examined how the T cell repertoire changed over the course of pregnancy in women with multiple sclerosis.

To prepare the library, the immunoSEQ multiplex PCR assay was applied. The source is immuneACCESS, and TCRdb retained only in-frame sequences with V and J called. Part of the clones is not carried over; for the studies checked, unresolved V genes explain less than half of this, and the remainder is unexplained. This sample comprises roughly 47,000 clones, 89% of them detected only once. The top ten hold roughly 1.2% of the sample. The chain joins TRBV10-3 to TRBJ1-1, and 7 junctional nucleotides match TRBD1. The source was CD4+ T cells from peripheral blood mononuclear cells, collected after pregnancy. This sequence originates from a female donor with multiple sclerosis, enrolled in a pregnancy study. The DNA sequence follows: TGTGCCATCATGGGACAGAGGGGGAACACTGAAGCTTTCTTT. Translated, it gives CAIMGQRGNTEAFF.